This TCR beta chain was captured in a study of technical replicates of blood from a few donors. The CDR3 extends over 15 amino acids. Germline CDR1 SGHTA, CDR2 FQGNSA. Trimming stripped 4 bases from V and 3 bases from J, with 13 bases between. Clones were sequenced by immunoSEQ multiplex PCR, and TCRdb holds only the in-frame ones, with some missing. The sample contains around 72,000 clones, roughly 93% of which appear only once. Sequencing input: T cells isolated from PBMCs. This chain uses TRBV7-2 with TRBJ1-5, with a tentative D call TRBD1 (6 bases). This TCR was recovered from a human donor in good health. CDR3 region: CASSSEQGTNQPQHF. The CDR3 DNA reads as TGTGCCAGCAGCTCAGAACAGGGTACCAATCAGCCCCAGCATTTT.